This T cell receptor (beta chain) originates from a study of shared clonotypes between healthy human individuals. In regard to this clone: Its target is unknown.

Trimming took 4 bases from V and 2 from J, leaving 14 bases between them. Germline lookup yields CDR1 MGHRA and CDR2 YSYEKL. The CDR3 has 15 amino acids. Measured with immunoSEQ multiplex PCR; TCRdb has only the in-frame clones, and not every one. The repertoire consists of more than 2 million clones, with approximately 96% occurring once and the leading ten covering about 0.13%. General study points: Inspection by rarefaction showed sorted-subset sequencing to be incomplete despite large depth. Clonotype sharing levels among donors were expected to vary with sequencing depth.

The chain has TRBV4-1 and TRBJ2-5; no clear D gene. This TCR came from a man between 18 and 29 years old in good health. Material: naive CD4+ T cells sorted from blood. As for subset: CD45RA+ positively selected. This CDR3 reads CASSPSGQPQETQYF. Here the CDR3 DNA reads TGCGCCAGCAGCCCATCCGGGCAGCCTCAAGAGACCCAGTACTTC.